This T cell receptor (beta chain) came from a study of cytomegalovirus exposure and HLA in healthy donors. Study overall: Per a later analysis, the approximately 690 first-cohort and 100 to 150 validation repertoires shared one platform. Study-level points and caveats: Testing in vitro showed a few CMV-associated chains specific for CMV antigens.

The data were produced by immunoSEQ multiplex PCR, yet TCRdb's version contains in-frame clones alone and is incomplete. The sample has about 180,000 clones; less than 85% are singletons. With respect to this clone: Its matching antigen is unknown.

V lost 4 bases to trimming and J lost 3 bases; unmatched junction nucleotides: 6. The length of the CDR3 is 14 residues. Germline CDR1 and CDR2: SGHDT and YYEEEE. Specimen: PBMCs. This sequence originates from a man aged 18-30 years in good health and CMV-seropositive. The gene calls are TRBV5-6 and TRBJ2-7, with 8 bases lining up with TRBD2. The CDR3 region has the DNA TGTGCCAGCAGCGCCGGGGGGGGGTACTACGAGCAGTACTTC. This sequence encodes CASSAGGGYYEQYF.